Sequencing of this T cell receptor (beta chain) was carried out in a study of cytomegalovirus exposure and HLA in healthy donors. The CDR3 sequence is 16 residues long. Germline CDR1 is ENHRY and CDR2 is SYGVKD. After removal of 0 bases from V and 5 bases from J, the junction contained 6 bases not matched to a gene. It was with 60 Vbeta and 13 Jbeta primers that the PCR ran. Assay used: immunoSEQ multiplex PCR; TCRdb lists only in-frame clones, some missing. The data show some 99,000 clones, about 80% seen once. The sample was PBMCs. The TCR comes from a woman between 45 and 65 years old in good health and CMV-seropositive. This chain uses TRBV10-3 with TRBJ2-1; the match to TRBD2 covers 8 bases. CDR3 protein: CAISESGGGIHNEQFF. The CDR3 nucleotides read TGTGCCATCAGTGAGTCTGGCGGGGGGATCCACAATGAGCAGTTCTTC.